What follows describes a single T cell receptor beta chain. Its antigen is unidentified. Stated time point: patch test 1, 2 weeks after DPC sensitization. Sample treatment: therapeutic diphenylcyclopropenone sensitization with weekly scalp DPC. CDR3 length equals 15 residues. The germline CDR1 and CDR2 sequences are SGHNT and YYREEE (reference sequence). J lost 7 bases, V lost 3 bases, and 9 bases had no gene match. TCRdb called the RACE reads again in MiXCR, with one record for every CDR3 protein. The table records roughly 380,000 distinct CDR3 sequences, approximately 4.4% of them present only once. The sample is drawn from a study of human T cells and chemical hapten exposure. Turning to the study itself: 2% DPC applied to an approximately 2 cm by approximately 2 cm arm area sensitized donors. Whole-study results and caveats: There was no change with DPC sensitization in TCRs above 1 in 1000 frequency.

This receptor was taken from a woman aged 45-65 years with alopecia areata. Some clones in this sample may be carry-over from other donors' samples. The sequences come from whole blood, collected in connection with sensitization to the hapten diphenylcyclopropenone (DPC). J is TRBJ1-4 and V is TRBV5-4; 7 positions match TRBD1. Here the CDR3 DNA reads TGTGCCAGCAGCTCTAACAGGGGAACTGCTGAAAAACTGTTTTTT. This codes for CASSSNRGTAEKLFF. The whole variable domain, remainder taken from reference TRBV5-4 and TRBJ1-4, is ETGVTQSPTHLIKTRGQQVTLRCSSQSGHNTVSWYQQALGQGPQFIFQYYREEENGRGNFPPRFSGLQFPNYSSELNVNALELDDSALYLCASSSNRGTAEKLFFGSGTQLSVL.